This is a list of T cell receptor beta chains from one sample in a study of cytotoxic CD8 clonotypes in ibrutinib-treated CLL. The data were produced by immunoSEQ multiplex PCR, yet TCRdb's version contains in-frame clones alone and is incomplete. The sample consists of roughly 220,000 clones, roughly 65% of them appearing once. Source: PBMCs, taken after 12 months of ibrutinib treatment. The receptor source for this set is a human donor with chronic lymphocytic leukemia. Each CDR3 is given with its conserved first and last residue. Fields, in order: J gene, D gene, CDR3 length, clone size, V gene, CDR3 protein, CDR3 DNA. The D gene is left open where the match is weak. The size entry is marked missing in some rows and otherwise reads once, few, many or a size class.

J: TRBJ2-1
D: .
length: 14
size: .
V: TRBV27
CDR3: CASTRTTYYNEQFF
DNA: TGTGCCAGCACGCGCACTACTTACTACAATGAGCAGTTCTTC

J: TRBJ2-3
D: .
length: 13
size: .
V: TRBV7-9
CDR3: CASSLIVKDTQYF
DNA: TGTGCCAGCAGCTTAATAGTAAAAGATACGCAGTATTTT

J: TRBJ2-5
D: .
length: 15
size: .
V: TRBV28
CDR3: CASTKIGGFWETQYF
DNA: TGTGCCAGCACCAAAATAGGGGGGTTTTGGGAGACCCAGTACTTC

J: TRBJ1-1
D: .
length: 16
size: few
V: TRBV5-1
CDR3: CASRGPVGSGRTEAFF
DNA: TGCGCCAGCAGGGGACCGGTAGGCAGTGGAAGGACTGAAGCTTTCTTT

J: TRBJ1-5
D: TRBD1
length: 14
size: .
V: TRBV19
CDR3: CASRGDRGNQPQHF
DNA: TGTGCCAGTAGGGGGGACAGGGGCAATCAGCCCCAGCATTTT

J: TRBJ2-3
D: TRBD2
length: 18
size: .
V: TRBV4-1
CDR3: CASSQGVVGLAGFNTQYF
DNA: TGCGCCAGCAGCCAAGGAGTGGTGGGACTAGCGGGTTTTAATACGCAGTATTTT

J: TRBJ2-2
D: TRBD2
length: 16
size: few
V: TRBV9
CDR3: CASSVVPGGAPGELFF
DNA: TGTGCCAGCAGCGTAGTCCCCGGGGGGGCCCCCGGGGAGCTGTTTTTT

J: TRBJ2-5
D: TRBD1
length: 14
size: .
V: TRBV19
CDR3: CASTQSGTGGTQYF
DNA: TGTGCCAGTACCCAATCAGGGACAGGGGGGACCCAGTACTTC

J: TRBJ2-7
D: .
length: 13
size: .
V: TRBV28
CDR3: CASSGTELYEQYF
DNA: TGTGCCAGCAGTGGAACAGAGCTTTACGAGCAGTACTTC

J: TRBJ1-1
D: .
length: 13
size: .
V: TRBV9
CDR3: CASSLQGRAEAFF
DNA: TGTGCCAGCAGCCTACAAGGACGCGCTGAAGCTTTCTTT

J: TRBJ2-5
D: TRBD1
length: 14
size: .
V: TRBV7-9
CDR3: CASKRLGQQETQYF
DNA: TGTGCCAGCAAGCGGTTGGGACAGCAAGAGACCCAGTACTTC

J: TRBJ2-5
D: .
length: 15
size: few
V: TRBV9
CDR3: CASSVGSSREKTQYF
DNA: TGTGCCAGCAGCGTAGGCAGTAGCCGGGAAAAGACCCAGTACTTC

J: TRBJ2-7
D: .
length: 16
size: .
V: TRBV28
CDR3: CASSLISGTFPYEQYF
DNA: TGTGCCAGCAGCCTTATATCCGGGACTTTTCCCTACGAGCAGTACTTC

J: TRBJ1-2
D: TRBD1
length: 15
size: .
V: TRBV9
CDR3: CASSTRQGPEGGYTF
DNA: TGTGCCAGCAGCACAAGACAGGGCCCGGAAGGTGGCTACACCTTC

J: TRBJ1-5
D: TRBD1
length: 17
size: .
V: TRBV30
CDR3: CAWSSGQGPRINQPQHF
DNA: TGTGCCTGGAGTTCCGGACAGGGGCCGCGCATCAATCAGCCCCAGCATTTT

J: TRBJ2-1
D: TRBD2
length: 13
size: many
V: TRBV6-5
CDR3: CASSYVGGGEQFF
DNA: TGTGCCAGCAGTTACGTCGGGGGAGGGGAGCAGTTCTTC

J: TRBJ1-4
D: TRBD1
length: 14
size: .
V: TRBV19
CDR3: CASSWTGFHEKLFF
DNA: TGTGCCAGTAGCTGGACAGGGTTTCATGAAAAACTGTTTTTT

J: TRBJ2-2
D: TRBD2
length: 17
size: .
V: TRBV5-8
CDR3: CASSGRLAGENTGELFF
DNA: TGTGCCAGCAGCGGACGACTAGCGGGAGAGAACACCGGGGAGCTGTTTTTT

J: TRBJ2-2
D: TRBD2
length: 15
size: few
V: TRBV6-5
CDR3: CASSLGLPLLGELFF
DNA: TGTGCCAGCAGCCTGGGACTACCCTTACTCGGGGAGCTGTTTTTT

J: TRBJ2-3
D: TRBD2
length: 13
size: .
V: TRBV19
CDR3: CASTSGRTDTQYF
DNA: TGTGCCAGTACTAGCGGGAGAACAGATACGCAGTATTTT

J: TRBJ2-2
D: TRBD2
length: 16
size: .
V: TRBV5-1
CDR3: CASSSTSGIETGELFF
DNA: TGCGCCAGCAGCAGTACTAGCGGGATTGAGACCGGGGAGCTGTTTTTT

J: TRBJ1-6
D: .
length: 17
size: .
V: TRBV27
CDR3: CASSSGRGRVNNSPLHF
DNA: TGTGCCAGCAGTTCCGGCCGGGGCAGGGTGAATAATTCACCCCTCCACTTT

J: TRBJ1-1
D: .
length: 12
size: few
V: TRBV30
CDR3: CAWSVLTSEAFF
DNA: TGTGCCTGGAGTGTACTGACCTCTGAAGCTTTCTTT

J: TRBJ2-5
D: TRBD1
length: 16
size: .
V: TRBV11-3
CDR3: CASSSGTGVFGETQYF
DNA: TGTGCCAGCAGTTCCGGGACAGGGGTGTTCGGAGAGACCCAGTACTTC

J: TRBJ2-7
D: .
length: 13
size: .
V: TRBV7-2
CDR3: CASMRPGIFEQYF
DNA: TGTGCCAGCATGAGGCCTGGTATCTTCGAGCAGTACTTC

J: TRBJ1-2
D: .
length: 13
size: .
V: TRBV5-4
CDR3: CASSADLGRGYTF
DNA: TGTGCCAGCAGTGCGGACCTTGGGAGGGGCTACACCTTC

J: TRBJ2-5
D: .
length: 13
size: .
V: TRBV2
CDR3: CASSRDRGETQYF
DNA: TGTGCCAGCAGTAGGGACCGGGGGGAGACCCAGTACTTC

J: TRBJ1-4
D: .
length: 14
size: .
V: TRBV11-3
CDR3: CASQGGSSNEKLFF
DNA: TGTGCCAGCCAAGGAGGAAGCTCTAATGAAAAACTGTTTTTT